Listed below are T cell receptor beta chains from one sample, sequenced in a study of metastatic and nonmetastatic thyroid tumors. TCRdb re-analyzed the PCR reads using MiXCR. This table holds around 89,000 clones, just under 15% found once. Sequencing was performed on blood. The receptor set was obtained from a female donor with papillary thyroid cancer or a benign thyroid nodule (not recorded which). Some clones in this sample may be carry-over from other donors' samples. Both conserved end residues are part of each CDR3. The order of the fields is V gene, clone size, D gene, J gene, CDR3 DNA, CDR3 protein. The D gene is left open where the match is weak. For some rows the clone size is stated as once, few or many, or as a class when expanded; others skip it.

v_gene: TRBV7-3
abundance: many
d_gene: NA
j_gene: TRBJ1-1
CDR3nt: TGTGCCAGCAGCTTACGGCAGAACACTGAAGCTTTCTTT
CDR3aa: CASSLRQNTEAFF

v_gene: TRBV6-1
abundance: many
d_gene: NA
j_gene: TRBJ1-1
CDR3nt: TGTGCCAGCAGTGTCGACTGGAACACTGAAGCTTTCTTT
CDR3aa: CASSVDWNTEAFF

v_gene: TRBV6-1
abundance: few
d_gene: TRBD2
j_gene: TRBJ2-1
CDR3nt: TGTGCCAGCAGTTTTAGCGGGGGTTACAATGAGCAGTTCTTC
CDR3aa: CASSFSGGYNEQFF

v_gene: TRBV19
abundance: many
d_gene: NA
j_gene: TRBJ1-5
CDR3nt: TGTGCCAGTAAGGGCCAGGGTACCAGCAATCAGCCCCAGCATTTT
CDR3aa: CASKGQGTSNQPQHF

v_gene: TRBV9
abundance: many
d_gene: TRBD2
j_gene: TRBJ2-1
CDR3nt: TGTGCCAGCAGCCCCCGGACTAGCGGGGGGGCCAATGAGCAGTTCTTC
CDR3aa: CASSPRTSGGANEQFF

v_gene: TRBV3-1
abundance: NA
d_gene: NA
j_gene: TRBJ2-5
CDR3nt: TGTGCCAGCAGCCAAAGGGCGAGGACAGCCCTCCAAGAGACCCAGTACTTC
CDR3aa: CASSQRARTALQETQYF

v_gene: TRBV6-2/TRBV6-3
abundance: few
d_gene: TRBD2
j_gene: TRBJ2-7
CDR3nt: TGTGCCAGCAGTTACGGGACTAGCGGGAGCGACGAGCAGTACTTC
CDR3aa: CASSYGTSGSDEQYF

v_gene: TRBV3-1
abundance: many
d_gene: TRBD2
j_gene: TRBJ2-1
CDR3nt: TGTGCCAGCAGCCGGGCGGGGGTCAACTACAATGAGCAGTTCTTC
CDR3aa: CASSRAGVNYNEQFF

v_gene: TRBV5-6
abundance: many
d_gene: NA
j_gene: TRBJ2-7
CDR3nt: TGTGCCAGCAGCCGCCCGGCGCTCCGTTCCACCTACGAGCAGTACTTC
CDR3aa: CASSRPALRSTYEQYF

v_gene: TRBV19
abundance: many
d_gene: TRBD1
j_gene: TRBJ1-5
CDR3nt: TGTGCCAGTAGGGACCGGACAGGGGCAAATCAGCCCCAGCATTTT
CDR3aa: CASRDRTGANQPQHF

v_gene: TRBV3-1
abundance: many
d_gene: NA
j_gene: TRBJ2-5
CDR3nt: TGTGCCAGCAGCCCCCAGAGGGGAGAGACCCAGTACTTC
CDR3aa: CASSPQRGETQYF

v_gene: TRBV19
abundance: many
d_gene: NA
j_gene: TRBJ2-3
CDR3nt: TGTGCCAGTAGTATTGAGACAGATACGCAGTATTTT
CDR3aa: CASSIETDTQYF

v_gene: TRBV7-9
abundance: many
d_gene: TRBD2
j_gene: TRBJ2-3
CDR3nt: TGTGCCAGCAGTCTTAGCGGGGGGGCCGCAGATACGCAGTATTTT
CDR3aa: CASSLSGGAADTQYF

v_gene: TRBV7-2
abundance: many
d_gene: NA
j_gene: TRBJ1-2
CDR3nt: TGTGCCAGCAGTTTAACGTCCCCCCGGCGGGGGAACTATGGCTACACCTTC
CDR3aa: CASSLTSPRRGNYGYTF

v_gene: TRBV7-6
abundance: many
d_gene: NA
j_gene: TRBJ2-7
CDR3nt: TGTGCCAGCAGCGGGGACAACTACGAGCAGTACTTC
CDR3aa: CASSGDNYEQYF

v_gene: TRBV6-1
abundance: many
d_gene: NA
j_gene: TRBJ1-5
CDR3nt: TGTGCCAGCAGGTGGGATGGCAATCAGCCCCAGCATTTT
CDR3aa: CASRWDGNQPQHF

v_gene: TRBV19
abundance: many
d_gene: NA
j_gene: TRBJ2-7
CDR3nt: TGTGCCAGTAGTCCCGGACCAACCCCCGAGCAGTACTTC
CDR3aa: CASSPGPTPEQYF

v_gene: TRBV7-3
abundance: many
d_gene: NA
j_gene: TRBJ2-3
CDR3nt: TGTGCCAGCAGCCGGGGCAGGGCGGCAGATACGCAGTATTTT
CDR3aa: CASSRGRAADTQYF

v_gene: TRBV2
abundance: many
d_gene: NA
j_gene: TRBJ1-2
CDR3nt: TGTGCAAAACGAGGGGGAAACTATGGCTACACCTTC
CDR3aa: CAKRGGNYGYTF

v_gene: TRBV30
abundance: NA
d_gene: NA
j_gene: TRBJ1-2
CDR3nt: TGTGTCTGGAGATACGGGGGAGTAGGCTACACCTTC
CDR3aa: CVWRYGGVGYTF

v_gene: TRBV15
abundance: many
d_gene: TRBD2
j_gene: TRBJ2-3
CDR3nt: TGTGCCACCACCGACGAGCGGGGGGGCTCAGATACGCAGTATTTT
CDR3aa: CATTDERGGSDTQYF

v_gene: TRBV28
abundance: NA
d_gene: NA
j_gene: TRBJ1-2
CDR3nt: TGTGCCAGCATCCCCGGATGGCGGAGTTATGGCTACACCTTC
CDR3aa: CASIPGWRSYGYTF

v_gene: TRBV12-3/TRBV12-4
abundance: NA
d_gene: NA
j_gene: TRBJ2-2
CDR3nt: TGTGCCAGCAGTTTACGGTCTTCGAACACCTGGGAGCTGTTTTTT
CDR3aa: CASSLRSSNTWELFF

v_gene: TRBV7-6
abundance: many
d_gene: NA
j_gene: TRBJ1-3
CDR3nt: TGTGCCAGCAGCTTAGCAATTCTTGGGGCCGGAAACACCATATATTTT
CDR3aa: CASSLAILGAGNTIYF

v_gene: TRBV10-2
abundance: many
d_gene: NA
j_gene: TRBJ2-1
CDR3nt: TGCGCCAGCAGTGATACAGAGTACAATGAGCAGTTCTTC
CDR3aa: CASSDTEYNEQFF

v_gene: TRBV9
abundance: many
d_gene: TRBD1
j_gene: TRBJ2-3
CDR3nt: TGTGCCAGCAGCGAAACCGGGACAGGTCGCTTTGGAAATACGCAGTATTTT
CDR3aa: CASSETGTGRFGNTQYF

v_gene: TRBV5-1
abundance: many
d_gene: TRBD1
j_gene: TRBJ2-3
CDR3nt: TGCGCCAGCAGCTTGGGGGGGACAGTACCAGATACGCAGTATTTT
CDR3aa: CASSLGGTVPDTQYF

v_gene: TRBV20-1
abundance: many
d_gene: NA
j_gene: TRBJ1-1
CDR3nt: TGCAGTGCCCCGCGGCAGGTCCCCACTGAAGCTTTCTTT
CDR3aa: CSAPRQVPTEAFF

v_gene: TRBV13
abundance: many
d_gene: NA
j_gene: TRBJ2-7
CDR3nt: TGTGCCAGCAGCTTAGAAGAGCAGTACTTC
CDR3aa: CASSLEEQYF

v_gene: TRBV11-3
abundance: many
d_gene: NA
j_gene: TRBJ2-7
CDR3nt: TGTGCCAGTTCAGACGTCACCTACGAGCAGTACTTC
CDR3aa: CASSDVTYEQYF

v_gene: TRBV7-7
abundance: many
d_gene: NA
j_gene: TRBJ2-7
CDR3nt: TGTGCTAGCAGCTTAGATGAGGGGGTTCGGGAGCAGTACTTC
CDR3aa: CASSLDEGVREQYF

v_gene: TRBV7-3
abundance: many
d_gene: NA
j_gene: TRBJ2-1
CDR3nt: TGTGCCAGCAGCTTAACAGGGCAGAGTAATGAGCAGTTCTTC
CDR3aa: CASSLTGQSNEQFF

v_gene: TRBV25-1
abundance: many
d_gene: TRBD1
j_gene: TRBJ1-4
CDR3nt: TGTGCCAGCAGTGTACAGGGGGTGCAACTGTTTTTT
CDR3aa: CASSVQGVQLFF

v_gene: TRBV28
abundance: NA
d_gene: NA
j_gene: TRBJ2-7
CDR3nt: TGTGCCAGCAGTTCAAAGGGTCCAACCTACGAGCACTACTTC
CDR3aa: CASSSKGPTYEHYF

v_gene: TRBV12-3/TRBV12-4
abundance: many
d_gene: NA
j_gene: TRBJ2-2
CDR3nt: TGTGCCAGCAGGATAATCACCGGGGAGCTGTTTTTT
CDR3aa: CASRIITGELFF

v_gene: TRBV20-1
abundance: many
d_gene: NA
j_gene: TRBJ2-5
CDR3nt: TGCAGTGCTGAAAAAGAGACCCAGTACTTC
CDR3aa: CSAEKETQYF

v_gene: TRBV30
abundance: NA
d_gene: TRBD2
j_gene: TRBJ2-7
CDR3nt: TGTGCCTGTGCTAGCGGGCAGTACTTC
CDR3aa: CACASGQYF